These 31 T cell receptor beta chains were sequenced from one sample in a study of cytomegalovirus exposure and HLA in healthy donors. Measured with immunoSEQ multiplex PCR; TCRdb has only the in-frame clones, and not every one. The repertoire consists of tens of thousands of clones, with 90% to 95% occurring once and the leading ten covering about 0.7%. The sample comprised PBMCs. The receptors stem from a man between 18 and 35 years old in good health and CMV-seronegative.

This clone was counted a single time. The genes are TRBV6-5 and TRBJ1-1; TRBD1 is a possible D gene (6 bases). Germline CDR1 is MNHEY and CDR2 is SVGAGI. The CDR3 has 13 amino acids. The ends were cut back, 7 bases at V and 1 base at J, with 10 bases in the middle. In DNA form, the CDR3 reads TGTGCCAGCACAGGCAGGGGGAACACTGAAGCTTTCTTT. Encoded protein: CASTGRGNTEAFF.

This clone came up once. This rearrangement joins TRBV6-5 to TRBJ1-1, with D perhaps TRBD1 (6 bases). CDR1 is MNHEY and CDR2 is SVGAGI in the germline V gene. The V and J ends lost 6 bases and 3 bases respectively, with 11 bases between them. The CDR3 sequence is 13 residues long. For the CDR3, the DNA is TGTGCCAGCAGCGTGACAGGCTACACTGAAGCTTTCTTT. It codes for CASSVTGYTEAFF.

The gene calls are TRBV5-1 and TRBJ2-7, with D possibly matching TRBD1 (6 bases). Germline values: CDR1 SGHRS, CDR2 YFSETQ. The CDR3 has 14 amino acids. V shed 0 bases and J shed 2 bases, with 9 bases lying between them. CDR3: CASSLGRQAYEQYF. CDR3 sequence (DNA): TGCGCCAGCAGCTTGGGAAGACAGGCCTACGAGCAGTACTTC.

The V gene is TRBV30, the J gene TRBJ2-1, with 7 positions matching TRBD2. This CDR3 spans 16 amino acids. The V gene's germline CDR1 is GTSNPN and CDR2 SVGIG (reference sequence). The junction had 10 bases not matched to a gene; V was cut back by 2 bases and J by 3 bases. CDR3 sequence reads: CAWSPRGRASYNEQFF. The CDR3, as DNA: TGTGCCTGGAGTCCACGGGGGAGGGCCAGCTACAATGAGCAGTTCTTC.

V gene TRBV2 combines with J gene TRBJ1-4; possible D gene TRBD1, 6 bases. CDR1 and CDR2 (germline): SNHLY, FYNNEI. This CDR3 spans 15 amino acids. Trimming removed 5 bases from V and 7 bases from J, with 17 bases in between. The CDR3 coding sequence is TGTGCCAGCAGTCCCTCAGACTTAGGGGGTGAAAAACTGTTTTTT. The encoded protein is CASSPSDLGGEKLFF.

The V call is TRBV11-2, the J call TRBJ2-5, with a possible D match to TRBD2 (7 bases). Germline lookup yields CDR1 SGHAT and CDR2 FQNNGV. The length of the CDR3 is 16 residues. The V gene lost 5 bases and the J gene lost 4 bases, with 20 bases spanning the gap. The DNA of the CDR3 is TGTGCCAGCAGCAACGATGGGGGGGGCCTCGGAGAGACCCAGTACTTC. It translates to CASSNDGGGLGETQYF.

This sequence joins TRBV19 and TRBJ2-3; 10 nucleotides line up with TRBD2. Trimming took 8 bases from V and 1 from J; bases not matched to a gene: 6. Germline V lookup: CDR1 LNHDA, CDR2 SQIVND (reference sequence). This CDR3 region has 15 residues. The CDR3 DNA reads as TGTGCCAGTGGACTAGCGGTCCTGGGCACAGATACGCAGTATTTT. Protein: CASGLAVLGTDTQYF.

V gene TRBV19 combines with J gene TRBJ2-3; possibly TRBD2 for D (6 bases). The CDR3 covers 16 residues. Germline-derived CDR1 and CDR2 are LNHDA and SQIVND (reference sequence). The V and J ends lost 1 base and 1 base respectively, with 12 bases between them. In DNA form, the CDR3 reads TGTGCCAGTAGTATAGGCGGGGCCAGAGGCACAGATACGCAGTATTTT. It specifies CASSIGGARGTDTQYF.

The chain has TRBV29-1 and TRBJ1-4; TRBD1 is a possible D gene (5 bases). Trimming took off 8 bases at V and 7 bases at J, with 17 bases between the two ends. Germline values: CDR1 SQVTM, CDR2 ANQGSEA. The CDR3 totals 13 residues. CDR3 sequence: CSFSRQPLEKLFF. The DNA of the CDR3 is TGCAGCTTCTCCCGACAGCCGCTTGAAAAACTGTTTTTT.

The chain employs TRBV4-1 and TRBJ2-5, with a weak D call TRBD1 (7 bases). Trimming pared 4 bases from V and 5 bases from J, leaving 11 bases between. Germline CDR1 and CDR2: MGHRA and YSYEKL. There are 13 residues in the CDR3. CDR3 DNA sequence: TGCGCCAGCAGCCCTTCAGGGGGGGAGACCCAGTACTTC. Amino acid sequence: CASSPSGGETQYF.

The genes are TRBV5-6 and TRBJ2-1; D is unresolved. This CDR3 contains 13 residues. The germline V and J ends were trimmed by 4 bases and 4 bases, with 9 bases remaining between them. The germline CDR1 and CDR2 sequences are SGHDT and YYEEEE. The chain's CDR3 is CASSTPGYNEQFF. The DNA for the CDR3 is TGTGCCAGCAGCACACCGGGTTACAATGAGCAGTTCTTC.

The V and J genes are TRBV4-1 and TRBJ1-1; 7 nucleotides line up with TRBD1. There are 16 residues in the CDR3. Trimming cost V 1 base and J 4 bases; bases outside gene matches: 9. In germline, CDR1 is MGHRA, CDR2 YSYEKL. The CDR3 DNA reads TGCGCCAGCAGCCAAGCAAAGACAGGGCTCGCCACTGAAGCTTTCTTT. It translates to CASSQAKTGLATEAFF.

CDR3 residues: CASSPRSGSHTEAFF. For the CDR3, the DNA is TGTGCCAGCTCACCACGAAGCGGTTCTCACACTGAAGCTTTCTTT. The chain couples TRBV18 to TRBJ1-1; D is ambiguous. This CDR3 contains 15 residues. V lost 1 base and J 3 bases, leaving 12 bases between the germline ends. The V gene's germline CDR1 is KGHSH and CDR2 LQKENI.

This clone was found a few times. The V and J genes are TRBV5-5 and TRBJ2-7; 7 bases are a match to TRBD2. The CDR3 is made up of 14 amino acids. V was pared by 5 bases and J by 5 bases, with 10 bases of the junction left unmatched. Germline values: CDR1 SGHKS, CDR2 YYEKEE (reference sequence). The CDR3 DNA is TGTGCCAGCAGTCATAAGGCGGGAGTGAACGAGCAGTACTTC. Its protein product is CASSHKAGVNEQYF.

This chain uses TRBV5-6 with TRBJ1-6; 8 nucleotides align to TRBD1. V shed 1 base and J 7 bases; nucleotides not matched to a gene: 4. CDR3 length: 15 amino acids. CDR1 SGHDT and CDR2 YYEEEE come from the germline V gene. The CDR3 region is CASSLPRQGNSPLHF. CDR3 nucleotides: TGTGCCAGCAGCTTGCCTCGACAGGGGAATTCACCCCTCCACTTT.

On this clone itself: Mismatch with germline at one junction end may stem from a read error. This chain uses TRBV7-7 with TRBJ2-1; unclear D gene. The germline gives CDR1 SSHAT, CDR2 FNYEAQ (reference sequence). The CDR3 is made up of 14 amino acids. The CDR3 spells CASSAGFPNNEQFF. The DNA for the CDR3 is TGTGCTAGCAGCGCAGGCTTCCCCAACAATGAGCAGTTCTTC.

The chain combines TRBV9 with TRBJ1-2; D not resolved. Germline V lookup: CDR1 SGDLS, CDR2 YYNGEE. The ends were cut back, 4 bases at V and 0 bases at J, with 13 bases in the middle. The CDR3 is 15 amino acids. The CDR3 is CASSPDIDPNYGYTF. The CDR3 DNA is TGTGCCAGCAGCCCCGACATCGACCCTAACTATGGCTACACCTTC. The whole variable domain, remainder taken from reference TRBV9 and TRBJ1-2, is DSGVTQTPKHLITATGQRVTLRCSPRSGDLSVYWYQQSLDQGLQFLIQYYNGEERAKGNILERFSAQQFPDLHSELNLSSLELGDSALYFCASSPDIDPNYGYTFGSGTRLTVV.

The CDR3 DNA reads as TGCGCCAGCAGCAGTAGCGGGGGGTCGAGCAATGAGCAGTTCTTC. Protein product: CASSSSGGSSNEQFF. The V and J genes are TRBV5-1 and TRBJ2-1; 10 bases map to TRBD2. CDR3 size: 15 residues. Germline-derived CDR1 and CDR2 are SGHRS and YFSETQ. Trimming removed 4 bases from V and 6 bases from J; junction bases left unmatched: 7.

This clone was seen only a few times. One end of the junction is discordant with germline, which a read error may explain. V is TRBV7-7 and J is TRBJ2-1; 7 positions agree with TRBD2. The CDR3 consists of 14 residues. In germline, CDR1 is SSHAT, CDR2 FNYEAQ (reference sequence). For the CDR3, the DNA is TGTGCTAGCAGCTTAGCGGGCATGCTGGATGAGCAGTTCTTC. Its translation is CASSLAGMLDEQFF.

The rearrangement joins TRBV7-9 to TRBJ2-6; 7 bases line up with TRBD1. The CDR3 sequence is 15 residues long. The junction had 3 bases not matched to a gene; V was cut back by 6 bases and J by 1 base. Germline CDR1 SEHNR, CDR2 FQNEAQ (reference sequence). The CDR3 region has the DNA TGTGCCAGCAGGGCAGGGGGATCTGGGGCCAACGTCCTGACTTTC. Protein product: CASRAGGSGANVLTF.

In the case of this clone: Germline is not matched at one junction end, which may reflect a read error. Other DNA sequences in the same sample also yield this CDR3. The chain links TRBV6-5 to TRBJ1-2, with 9 bases that match TRBD1. The CDR3 is made up of 13 amino acids. In germline, CDR1 is MNHEY, CDR2 SVGAGI. In DNA, the CDR3 is TGTGCCAGCCTAGACAGGGGGGACTATGGCTACACTTTC. Its protein is CASLDRGDYGYTF.

The chain employs TRBV7-9 and TRBJ2-3; TRBD2 agrees at 13 bases. This CDR3 region has 18 residues. From germline, CDR1 is SEHNR and CDR2 FQNEAQ (reference sequence). Trimming took 3 bases from V and 0 from J; bases not matched to a gene: 6. CDR3 protein: CASSLGLAGRASTDTQYF. The CDR3 DNA reads TGTGCCAGCAGCTTGGGACTAGCGGGACGTGCTAGCACAGATACGCAGTATTTT. The whole variable domain, remainder taken from reference TRBV7-9 and TRBJ2-3, is DTGVSQNPRHKITKRGQNVTFRCDPISEHNRLYWYRQTLGQGPEFLTYFQNEAQLEKSRLLSDRFSAERPKGSFSTLEIQRTEQGDSAMYLCASSLGLAGRASTDTQYFGPGTRLTVL.

The genes are TRBV10-3 and TRBJ1-2; 8 nucleotides align to TRBD1. Germline-derived CDR1 and CDR2 are ENHRY and SYGVKD. The ends lost 6 bases at V and 4 bases at J; junction bases unmatched: 10. The CDR3 totals 15 residues. The CDR3 reads CAISGQGRLGYGYTF. The CDR3 region has the DNA TGTGCCATCAGCGGACAGGGAAGGCTCGGCTATGGCTACACCTTC.

The chain recombines TRBV7-9 with TRBJ1-4; weak D call: TRBD1 (5 bases). Germline loops: CDR1 SEHNR, CDR2 FQNEAQ (reference sequence). This CDR3 is built from 17 residues. Trimming removed 5 bases at V and 3 bases at J, with 19 bases between. Here the CDR3 reads CASSPSRGAGANEKLFF. DNA of the CDR3: TGTGCCAGCAGCCCATCCCGGGGAGCGGGGGCTAATGAAAAACTGTTTTTT.

The sample holds one count of this clone. The chain couples TRBV4-3 to TRBJ1-2, with D unclear. Germline CDR1 reads LGHNA; CDR2 reads YSLEER. The V end was cut by 0 bases, the J end by 6 bases, with 14 bases between. There are 15 residues in the CDR3. Here the CDR3 reads CASSQDLGGEHGYTF. DNA for the CDR3: TGCGCCAGCAGCCAAGATCTAGGCGGCGAGCATGGCTACACCTTC.

Only one count was recorded for this clone. The chain recombines TRBV19 with TRBJ1-5; a weak D match, TRBD1 (5 bases). V was trimmed by 3 bases and J by 5 bases, leaving 14 bases between them. Germline loops: CDR1 LNHDA, CDR2 SQIVND (reference sequence). The CDR3 has 15 amino acids. The CDR3, as DNA: TGTGCCAGTAGTATGGTGGGGGGAACCTATCAGCCCCAGCATTTT. Translated: CASSMVGGTYQPQHF.

This chain joins TRBV12-5 and TRBJ2-5; 9 bases match TRBD2. Losses at the gene ends were 3 bases for V and 4 bases for J; bases not matched to a gene: 3. Germline lookup yields CDR1 LGHNT and CDR2 FRNRAP. This CDR3 has 14 amino acids. The CDR3 is CASGLAGGLETQYF. CDR3 sequence (DNA): TGTGCTAGTGGTTTAGCGGGGGGCCTAGAGACCCAGTACTTC.

This rearrangement joins TRBV12-5 to TRBJ1-1, with TRBD1 as a possible D gene (6 bases). There are 17 residues in the CDR3. V was shortened by 5 bases and J by 0 bases, with 19 bases between the two germline ends. From germline, CDR1 is LGHNT and CDR2 FRNRAP. The CDR3 region has the DNA TGTGCTAGTGGTCCTAACCGGGGGGCACGAATGAACACTGAAGCTTTCTTT. Protein sequence: CASGPNRGARMNTEAFF.

The rearrangement joins TRBV11-2 to TRBJ1-2; 9 nucleotides align to TRBD1. V was pared by 5 bases and J by 0 bases, with 10 bases of the junction left unmatched. This CDR3 has 17 amino acids. In germline, CDR1 is SGHAT, CDR2 FQNNGV. CDR3 loop: CASSPGTGRATNYGYTF. The DNA of the CDR3 is TGTGCCAGCAGCCCAGGGACAGGGAGGGCCACTAACTATGGCTACACCTTC.

This sequence joins TRBV19 and TRBJ1-2, with 8 nucleotides matching TRBD1. The CDR3 contains 14 residues. The V segment lost 6 bases and the J segment 5 bases; nucleotides outside the gene matches: 8. The germline gives CDR1 LNHDA, CDR2 SQIVND (reference sequence). The chain's CDR3 is CASRPPGTGYGYTF. The CDR3 DNA sequence: TGTGCCAGTAGGCCACCCGGGACAGGATATGGCTACACCTTC.

The count of this clone is one. The chain has TRBV27 and TRBJ1-4; D not resolved. The CDR3 is 13 residues long. The ends were cut back, 8 bases at V and 2 bases at J, with 9 bases in the middle. The germline gives CDR1 MNHEY, CDR2 SMNVEV (reference sequence). CDR3 loop: CASQRETNEKLFF. In DNA form, the CDR3 reads TGTGCCAGCCAGAGGGAGACTAATGAAAAACTGTTTTTT.